This T cell receptor (beta chain) was documented in a study of T cell repertoires in cytomegalovirus infection. General study findings and limits: Clonotypes of TCR beta that were HLA-C-restricted and CMV-specific dominated the ex vivo response. Carriers of CMV plus the relevant HLA were identified by cumulative public TCR beta family frequency.

The CDR3 spans 16 residues. The germline gives CDR1 SGHNT, CDR2 YENEEA. Trimming at V came to 2 bases and at J to 3 bases, leaving 6 bases not matched to a gene. One entry per CDR3 protein, called by TCRdb with MiXCR from the reads. The sample shows about 830,000 distinct CDR3 sequences, 30% to 35% of them seen only once. This clonotype was seen more than once but under ten times. Antigen unknown. The sequence derives from a human donor in good health (CMV status not recorded). Some clones in this sample may be carry-over from other donors' samples. The source material was cultured CD8+ T cells from PBMCs, sampled from culture after CMV antigen stimulation. The V and J genes are TRBV11-3 and TRBJ2-3, with TRBD1 matching 9 bases. CDR3 bases: TGTGCCAGCAGCTTATCCAGGGGACAGGGTACAGATACGCAGTATTTT. It codes for CASSLSRGQGTDTQYF.